The T cell receptor beta chain under discussion was sequenced for a study of T-cell reconstitution after alpha-beta-depleted transplantation in children. The V gene's germline CDR1 is SGHTA and CDR2 FQGNSA. This CDR3 comprises 15 residues. Deletions cut 4 bases from V and 2 bases from J, with 14 bases between. Unique molecular identifiers were built into the TCRbeta library. TCRdb passed the PCR reads through MiXCR, listing each CDR3 protein once. The sample carries 500,000 or so distinct CDR3 sequences, roughly 33% recorded once. The sequencing here drew on PBMCs from the stem cell graft donor, taken from the stem cell graft. This TCR was recovered from a human donor who donated a stem cell graft to a child with aplastic anemia. The rearrangement links TRBV7-2 to TRBJ1-2, with a tentative D call TRBD1 (5 bases). The chain's CDR3 is CASSSQVLGNYGYTF. CDR3 nucleotides: TGTGCCAGCAGCTCACAGGTTTTAGGCAACTATGGCTACACCTTC.